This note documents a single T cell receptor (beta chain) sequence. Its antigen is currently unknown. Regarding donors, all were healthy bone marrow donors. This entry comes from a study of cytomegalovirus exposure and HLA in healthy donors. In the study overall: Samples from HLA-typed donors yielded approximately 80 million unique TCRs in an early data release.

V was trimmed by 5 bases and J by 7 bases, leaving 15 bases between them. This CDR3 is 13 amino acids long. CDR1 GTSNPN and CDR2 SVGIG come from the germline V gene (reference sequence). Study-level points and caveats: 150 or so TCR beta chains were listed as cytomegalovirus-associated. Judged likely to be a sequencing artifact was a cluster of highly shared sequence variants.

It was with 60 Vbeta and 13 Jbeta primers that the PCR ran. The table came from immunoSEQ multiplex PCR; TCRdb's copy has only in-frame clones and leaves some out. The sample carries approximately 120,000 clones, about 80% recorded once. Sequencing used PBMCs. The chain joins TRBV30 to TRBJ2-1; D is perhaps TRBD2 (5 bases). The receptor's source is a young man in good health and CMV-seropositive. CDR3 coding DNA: TGTGCCTGGGCCAAGGTATCGGGAAATGAGCAGTTCTTC. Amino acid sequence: CAWAKVSGNEQFF.